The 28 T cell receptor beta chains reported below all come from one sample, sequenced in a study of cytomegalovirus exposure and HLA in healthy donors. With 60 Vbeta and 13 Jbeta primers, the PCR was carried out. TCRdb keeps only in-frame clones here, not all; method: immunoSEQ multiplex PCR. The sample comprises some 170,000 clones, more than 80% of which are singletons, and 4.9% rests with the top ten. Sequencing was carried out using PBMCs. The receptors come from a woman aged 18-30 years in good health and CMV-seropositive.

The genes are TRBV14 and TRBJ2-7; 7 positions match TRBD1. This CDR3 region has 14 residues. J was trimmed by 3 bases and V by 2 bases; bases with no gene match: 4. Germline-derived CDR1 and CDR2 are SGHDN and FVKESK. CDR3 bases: TGTGCCAGCAGCCAACGGCGACAGGGCTACGAGCAGTACTTC. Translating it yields CASSQRRQGYEQYF.

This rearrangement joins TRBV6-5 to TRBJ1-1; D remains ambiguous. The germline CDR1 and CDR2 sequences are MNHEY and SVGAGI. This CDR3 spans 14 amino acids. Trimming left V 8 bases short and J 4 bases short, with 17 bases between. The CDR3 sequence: CASDESKWATEAFF. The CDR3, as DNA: TGTGCCAGCGATGAGTCGAAATGGGCCACTGAAGCTTTCTTT.

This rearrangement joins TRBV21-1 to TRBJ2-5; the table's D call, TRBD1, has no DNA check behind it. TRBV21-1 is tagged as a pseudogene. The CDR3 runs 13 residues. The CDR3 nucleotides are TGTGCCAGAAAGGGACAGGGAAGGGAGACCCAGTACTTC. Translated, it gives CARKGQGRETQYF.

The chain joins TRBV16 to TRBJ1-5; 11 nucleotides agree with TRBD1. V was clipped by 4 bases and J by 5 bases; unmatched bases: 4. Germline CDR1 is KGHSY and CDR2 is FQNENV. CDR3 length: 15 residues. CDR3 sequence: CASSPRTGGYQPQHF. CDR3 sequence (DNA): TGTGCCAGCAGCCCACGGACAGGGGGCTATCAGCCCCAGCATTTT.

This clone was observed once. In nucleotides, the CDR3 is TGTGCCAGCAGGCCGGGACAGAAATACGAGCAGTACTTC. Translation gives CASRPGQKYEQYF. The rearrangement uses TRBV28 and TRBJ2-7; 7 bases map to TRBD1. Germline CDR1 MDHEN, CDR2 SYDVKM. The CDR3 length is 13 residues. The ends lost 6 bases at V and 4 bases at J; junction bases unmatched: 6.

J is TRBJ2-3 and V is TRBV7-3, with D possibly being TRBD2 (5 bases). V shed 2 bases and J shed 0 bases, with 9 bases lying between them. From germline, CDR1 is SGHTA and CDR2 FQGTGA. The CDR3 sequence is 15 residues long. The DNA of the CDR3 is TGTGCCAGCAGCTTATTGAGCGGTAGCACAGATACGCAGTATTTT. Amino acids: CASSLLSGSTDTQYF.

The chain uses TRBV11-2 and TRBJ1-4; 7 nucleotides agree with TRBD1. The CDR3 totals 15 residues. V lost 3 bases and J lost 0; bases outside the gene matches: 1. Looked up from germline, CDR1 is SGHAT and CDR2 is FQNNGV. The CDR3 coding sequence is TGTGCCAGCAGCTTTACAGGGGCAACTAATGAAAAACTGTTTTTT. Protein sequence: CASSFTGATNEKLFF.

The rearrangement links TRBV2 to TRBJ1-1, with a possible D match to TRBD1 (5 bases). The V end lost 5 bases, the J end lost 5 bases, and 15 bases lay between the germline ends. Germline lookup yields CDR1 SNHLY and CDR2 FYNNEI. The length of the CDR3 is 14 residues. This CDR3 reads CASSPLLGGTEAFF. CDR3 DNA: TGTGCCAGCAGTCCCCTTTTGGGGGGGACTGAAGCTTTCTTT.

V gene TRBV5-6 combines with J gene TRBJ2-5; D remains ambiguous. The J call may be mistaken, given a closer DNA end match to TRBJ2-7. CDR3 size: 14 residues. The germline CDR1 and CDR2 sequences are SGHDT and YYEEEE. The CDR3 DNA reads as TGTGCCAGCAGCTCCCGACATAAGCCCTACGAGCAGTACTTC. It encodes CASSSRHKPYEQYF.

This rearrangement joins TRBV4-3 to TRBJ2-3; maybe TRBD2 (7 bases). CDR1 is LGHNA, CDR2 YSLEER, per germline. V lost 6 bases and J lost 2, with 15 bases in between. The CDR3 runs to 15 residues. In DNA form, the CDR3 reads TGCGCCAGCAGTCAGGGGCTAGCGGCCACAGATACGCAGTATTTT. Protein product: CASSQGLAATDTQYF.

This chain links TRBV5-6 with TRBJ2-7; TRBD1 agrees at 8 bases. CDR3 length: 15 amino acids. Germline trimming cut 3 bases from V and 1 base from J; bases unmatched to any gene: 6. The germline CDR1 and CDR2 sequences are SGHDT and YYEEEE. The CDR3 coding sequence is TGTGCCAGCAGCTCAGGGGGCCTGGGGTCCTACGAGCAGTACTTC. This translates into CASSSGGLGSYEQYF.

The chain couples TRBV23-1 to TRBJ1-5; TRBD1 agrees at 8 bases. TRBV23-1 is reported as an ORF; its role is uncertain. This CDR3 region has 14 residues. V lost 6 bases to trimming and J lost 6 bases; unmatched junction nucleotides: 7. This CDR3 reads CASRNRGEFQPQHF. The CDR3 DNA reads TGCGCCAGCAGAAACAGGGGGGAGTTTCAGCCCCAGCATTTT.

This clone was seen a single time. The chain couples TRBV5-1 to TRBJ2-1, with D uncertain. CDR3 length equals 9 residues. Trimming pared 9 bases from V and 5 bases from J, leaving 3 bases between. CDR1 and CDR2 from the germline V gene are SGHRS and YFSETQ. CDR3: CATHNEQFF. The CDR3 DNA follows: TGCGCCACTCACAATGAGCAGTTCTTC. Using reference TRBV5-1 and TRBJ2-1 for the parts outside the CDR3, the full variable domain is KAGVTQTPRYLIKTRGQQVTLSCSPISGHRSVSWYQQTPGQGLQFLFEYFSETQRNKGNFPGRFSGRQFSNSRSEMNVSTLELGDSALYLCATHNEQFFGPGTRLTVL.

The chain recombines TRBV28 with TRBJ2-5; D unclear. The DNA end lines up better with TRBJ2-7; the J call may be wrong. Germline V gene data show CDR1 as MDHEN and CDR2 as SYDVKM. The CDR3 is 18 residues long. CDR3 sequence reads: CASSLSGLWVESTYEQYF. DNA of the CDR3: TGTGCCAGCAGTTTATCCGGCTTGTGGGTGGAGAGCACCTACGAGCAGTACTTC.

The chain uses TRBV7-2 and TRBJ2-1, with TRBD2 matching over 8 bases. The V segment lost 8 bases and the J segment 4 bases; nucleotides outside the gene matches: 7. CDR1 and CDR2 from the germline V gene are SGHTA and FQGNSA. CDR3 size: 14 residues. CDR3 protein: CASGASGSYNEQFF. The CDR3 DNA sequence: TGTGCCAGCGGGGCTAGCGGGTCTTACAATGAGCAGTTCTTC.

DNA of the CDR3: TGTGCCAGCAGCTTTAGGACAGGGGTCGACTATGGCTACACCTTC. Translating it yields CASSFRTGVDYGYTF. V is TRBV7-2 and J is TRBJ1-2, with TRBD1 matching over 9 bases. V was clipped by 3 bases and J by 3 bases; unmatched bases: 5. In germline, CDR1 is SGHTA, CDR2 FQGNSA. The CDR3 runs 15 residues. Supplemented by reference TRBV7-2 and TRBJ1-2, the full variable domain reads GAGVSQSPSNKVTEKGKDVELRCDPISGHTALYWYRQSLGQGLEFLIYFQGNSAPDKSGLPSDRFSAERTGGSVSTLTIQRTQQEDSAVYLCASSFRTGVDYGYTFGSGTRLTVV.

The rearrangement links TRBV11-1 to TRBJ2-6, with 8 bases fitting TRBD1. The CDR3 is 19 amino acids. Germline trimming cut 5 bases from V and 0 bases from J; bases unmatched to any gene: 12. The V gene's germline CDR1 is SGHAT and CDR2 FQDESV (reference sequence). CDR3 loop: CASSPSGLDRVSGANVLTF. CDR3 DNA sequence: TGTGCCAGCAGCCCGTCAGGTCTGGACAGGGTCTCTGGGGCCAACGTCCTGACTTTC.

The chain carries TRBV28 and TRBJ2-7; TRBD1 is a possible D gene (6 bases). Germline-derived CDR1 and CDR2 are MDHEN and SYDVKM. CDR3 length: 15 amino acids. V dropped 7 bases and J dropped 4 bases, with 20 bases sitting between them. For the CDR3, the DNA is TGTGCCAGCAACCTGGGGGTCAGGGGAAGATACGAGCAGTACTTC. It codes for CASNLGVRGRYEQYF.

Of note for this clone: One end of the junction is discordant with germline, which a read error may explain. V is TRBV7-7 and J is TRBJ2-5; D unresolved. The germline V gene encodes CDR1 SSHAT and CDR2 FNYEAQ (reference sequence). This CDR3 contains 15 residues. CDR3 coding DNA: TGTGCTAGCAGCTTAGTGGGCAACACGAAAGAGACCCAGTACTTC. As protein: CASSLVGNTKETQYF.

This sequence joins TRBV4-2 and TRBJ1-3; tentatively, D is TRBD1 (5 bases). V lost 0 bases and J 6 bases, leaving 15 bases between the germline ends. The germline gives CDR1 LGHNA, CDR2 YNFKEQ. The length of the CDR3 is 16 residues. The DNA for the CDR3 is TGTGCCAGCAGCCAAGATGGACCGGGACTTCTAAACACCATATATTTT. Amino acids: CASSQDGPGLLNTIYF.

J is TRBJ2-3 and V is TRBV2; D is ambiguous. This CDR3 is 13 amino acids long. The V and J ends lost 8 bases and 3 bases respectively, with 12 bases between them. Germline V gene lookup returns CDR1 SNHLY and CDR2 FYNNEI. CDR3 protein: CASWLEYTDTQYF. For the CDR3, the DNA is TGTGCCAGCTGGCTAGAATATACAGATACGCAGTATTTT.

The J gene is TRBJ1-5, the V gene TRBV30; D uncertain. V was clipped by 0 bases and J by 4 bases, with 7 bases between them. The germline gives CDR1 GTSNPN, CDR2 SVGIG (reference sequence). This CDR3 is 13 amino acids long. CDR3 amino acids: CAWSVAENQPQHF. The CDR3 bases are TGTGCCTGGAGTGTAGCCGAGAATCAGCCCCAGCATTTT.

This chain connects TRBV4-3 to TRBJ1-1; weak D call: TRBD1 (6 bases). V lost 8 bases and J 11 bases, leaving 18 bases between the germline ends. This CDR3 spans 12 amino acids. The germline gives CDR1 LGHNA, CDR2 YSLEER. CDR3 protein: CASGPGGGTAFF. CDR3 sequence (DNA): TGCGCCAGCGGCCCGGGGGGGGGCACGGCTTTCTTT.

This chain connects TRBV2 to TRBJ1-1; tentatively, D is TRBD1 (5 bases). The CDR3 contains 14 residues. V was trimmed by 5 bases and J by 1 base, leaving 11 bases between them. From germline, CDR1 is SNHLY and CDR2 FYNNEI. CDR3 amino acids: CASSPYGGNTEAFF. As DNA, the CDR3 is TGTGCCAGCAGTCCCTACGGGGGGAACACTGAAGCTTTCTTT.

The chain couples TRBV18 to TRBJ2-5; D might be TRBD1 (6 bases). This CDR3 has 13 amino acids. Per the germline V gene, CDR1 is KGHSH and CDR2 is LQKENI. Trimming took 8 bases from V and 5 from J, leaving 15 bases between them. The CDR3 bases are TGTGCCAGCACCCAAACAGGGTCCGAGACCCAGTACTTC. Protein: CASTQTGSETQYF.

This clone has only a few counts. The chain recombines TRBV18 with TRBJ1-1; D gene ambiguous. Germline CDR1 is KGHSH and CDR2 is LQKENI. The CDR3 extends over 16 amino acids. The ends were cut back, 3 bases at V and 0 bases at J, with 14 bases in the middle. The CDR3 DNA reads TGTGCCAGCTCACCCCGCCGAGAAAAGCTGAACACTGAAGCTTTCTTT. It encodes CASSPRREKLNTEAFF.

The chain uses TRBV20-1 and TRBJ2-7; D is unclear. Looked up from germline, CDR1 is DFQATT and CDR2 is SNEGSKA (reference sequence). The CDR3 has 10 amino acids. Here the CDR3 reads CAGGGYEQYF. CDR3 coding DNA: TGCGCCGGCGGTGGGTACGAGCAGTACTTC.

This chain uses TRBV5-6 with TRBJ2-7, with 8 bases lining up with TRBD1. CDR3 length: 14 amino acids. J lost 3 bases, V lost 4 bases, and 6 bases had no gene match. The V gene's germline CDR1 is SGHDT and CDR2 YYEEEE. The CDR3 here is CASSPDRVGYEQYF. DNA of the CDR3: TGTGCCAGCAGCCCGGACAGGGTGGGCTACGAGCAGTACTTC.